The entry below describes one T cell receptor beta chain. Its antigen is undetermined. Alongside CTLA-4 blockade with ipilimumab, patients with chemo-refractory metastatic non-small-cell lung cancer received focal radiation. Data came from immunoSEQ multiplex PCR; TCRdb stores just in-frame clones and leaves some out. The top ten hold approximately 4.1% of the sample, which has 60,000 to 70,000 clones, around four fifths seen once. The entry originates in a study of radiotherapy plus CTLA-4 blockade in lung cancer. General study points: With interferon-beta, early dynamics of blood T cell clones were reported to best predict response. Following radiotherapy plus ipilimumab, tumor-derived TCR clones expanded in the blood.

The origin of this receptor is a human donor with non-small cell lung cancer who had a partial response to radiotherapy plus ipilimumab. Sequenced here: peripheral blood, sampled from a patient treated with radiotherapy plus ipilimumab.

In DNA form, the CDR3 reads TGTGCCTGGAGGCTAGCGGGAGGCATGTATGGAGAGACCCAGTACTTC. It specifies CAWRLAGGMYGETQYF. This chain joins TRBV30 and TRBJ2-5, with 11 bases identical to TRBD2. The V gene end was trimmed by 3 bases and the J gene end by 4 bases; junction bases not matched to a gene: 10. There are 16 residues in the CDR3. CDR1 and CDR2 from the germline V gene are GTSNPN and SVGIG (reference sequence).